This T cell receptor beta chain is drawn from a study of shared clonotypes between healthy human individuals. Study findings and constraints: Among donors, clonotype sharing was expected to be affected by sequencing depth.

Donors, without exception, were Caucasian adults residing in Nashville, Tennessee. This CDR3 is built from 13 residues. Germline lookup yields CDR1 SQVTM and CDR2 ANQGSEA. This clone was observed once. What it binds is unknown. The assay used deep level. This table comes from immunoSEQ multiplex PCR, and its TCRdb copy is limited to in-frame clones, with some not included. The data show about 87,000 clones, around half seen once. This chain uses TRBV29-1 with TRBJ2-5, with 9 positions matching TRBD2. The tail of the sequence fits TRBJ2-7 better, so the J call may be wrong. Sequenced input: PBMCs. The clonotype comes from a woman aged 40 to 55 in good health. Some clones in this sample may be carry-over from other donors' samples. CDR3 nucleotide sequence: TGCAGCGTCGGCACTAGCGGGTCCTACGAGCAGTACTTC. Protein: CSVGTSGSYEQYF.